This T cell receptor (beta chain) was observed in a study of cytotoxic CD8 clonotypes in ibrutinib-treated CLL. Looking at the study overall: Responses comprised 24 partial and 2 complete; at median about 68 months, about 15 remained remitted and some twelve progressed. There were, on average, over 250,000 productive templates and 85,000 to 95,000 productive rearrangements per sample. Regarding the study as a whole: Baseline values of clonality outstripped age-matched healthy donors and followed circulating CD8+ T-cell counts.

The CDR3 extends over 16 amino acids. V shed 4 bases and J shed 0 bases, with 16 bases lying between them. Per the germline V gene, CDR1 is SGHNT and CDR2 is YYREEE (reference sequence). In the case of this clone: The antigen is undetermined.

Assay: immunoSEQ multiplex PCR; the TCRdb copy retains only in-frame clones and omits some. This sample carries under 300,000 clones, 70% of them seen once, and the ten largest clones take 15%. The rearrangement links TRBV5-4 to TRBJ1-1; a weak D match, TRBD1 (5 bases). This specimen consisted of PBMCs, obtained after 24 months of ibrutinib treatment. The clonotype comes from a human donor with chronic lymphocytic leukemia. The CDR3, as DNA: TGTGCCAGCAGCCGGACCGGCGGGGGGTTGAACACTGAAGCTTTCTTT. As protein: CASSRTGGGLNTEAFF.